The 25 T cell receptor beta chains presented below share a single source sample, sequenced in a study of blood T cell repertoires in COVID-19. Sequenced by immunoSEQ multiplex PCR; TCRdb stores in-frame clones only, minus some. The repertoire holds roughly 280,000 clones, with about nine tenths as singletons. The sample comprised PBMCs or T cells enriched from blood (not recorded which). The receptors stem from a woman in her 50s who had recovered from COVID-19.

V usage is TRBV19 and J usage is TRBJ2-7; D might be TRBD2 (5 bases). This CDR3 is built from 11 residues. V shed 6 bases and J shed 9 bases, with 12 bases lying between them. CDR1 and CDR2 (germline): LNHDA, SQIVND (reference sequence). In DNA, the CDR3 is TGTGCCAGTAGCCTTTCGAGCGGGCAGTACTTC. Translation gives CASSLSSGQYF.

This rearrangement joins TRBV18 to TRBJ2-7; D perhaps matches TRBD1 (5 bases). Germline-derived CDR1 and CDR2 are KGHSH and LQKENI. V lost 5 bases and J 2 bases, leaving 19 bases between the germline ends. The CDR3 totals 16 residues. The DNA for the CDR3 is TGTGCCAGCTCAAATTGGCAGGGTACTCGCCCCTACGAGCAGTACTTC. This sequence encodes CASSNWQGTRPYEQYF.

The chain couples TRBV28 to TRBJ1-2; tentative D call: TRBD1 (6 bases). From germline, CDR1 is MDHEN and CDR2 SYDVKM. This CDR3 comprises 13 residues. V lost 5 bases to trimming and J lost 10 bases, with 17 bases between them. CDR3 coding DNA: TGTGCCAGCAGTCCCTCAGGGGTAGGGTACTACACCTTC. Amino acids: CASSPSGVGYYTF.

Only a few counts were recorded for this clone. The rearrangement uses TRBV7-9 and TRBJ2-5, with D possibly being TRBD2 (5 bases). CDR3 length: 11 residues. Germline V gene data show CDR1 as SEHNR and CDR2 as FQNEAQ (reference sequence). The V end was cut by 5 bases, the J end by 4 bases, with 5 bases between. CDR3 nucleotide sequence: TGTGCCAGCAGCAGCGGAGAGACCCAGTACTTC. Translating gives CASSSGETQYF.

The DNA for the CDR3 is TGTGCCAGCACTTGGGCTAACACCGGGGAGCTGTTTTTT. Its protein is CASTWANTGELFF. The chain joins TRBV12-3 or TRBV12-4 to TRBJ2-2; D is uncertain. The CDR3 is 13 amino acids. Trimming took 7 bases from V and 2 from J, leaving 8 bases between them.

This chain uses TRBV27 with TRBJ1-1; maybe TRBD1 (6 bases). V was clipped by 6 bases and J by 3 bases, with 14 bases between them. Germline V gene data show CDR1 as MNHEY and CDR2 as SMNVEV (reference sequence). CDR3 size: 14 residues. Written as DNA, the CDR3 is TGTGCCAGCAGAGCTCGGACAGTCCACACTGAAGCTTTCTTT. It encodes CASRARTVHTEAFF.

This clone was found once. This rearrangement joins TRBV6-5 to TRBJ2-1; 7 nucleotides agree with TRBD2. J gave up 1 base and V 6 bases, and 6 bases lay outside the gene matches. The CDR3 sequence is 15 residues long. CDR1 is MNHEY, CDR2 SVGAGI, per germline. This CDR3 reads CASRAGLESYNEQFF. CDR3 nucleotide sequence: TGTGCCAGCAGAGCAGGACTAGAATCCTACAATGAGCAGTTCTTC.

The chain combines TRBV7-2 with TRBJ2-1; 10 bases map to TRBD2. Germline CDR1 reads SGHTA; CDR2 reads FQGNSA. V was clipped by 6 bases and J by 6 bases; unmatched bases: 8. This CDR3 has 15 residues. CDR3 coding DNA: TGTGCCAGCAGGGCTAGCGGGAGATTGGCCAATGAGCAGTTCTTC. It translates to CASRASGRLANEQFF.

V is TRBV23-1 and J is TRBJ1-2, with no clear D. TRBV23-1 is reported as an ORF; its role is uncertain. The CDR3 runs to 15 residues. The V and J ends lost 8 bases and 7 bases respectively, with 23 bases between them. CDR3 sequence reads: CASPDSGRTRRGYTF. As DNA, the CDR3 is TGCGCCAGCCCCGACTCGGGGAGAACCCGTCGTGGCTACACCTTC.

This clone has just one count. V usage is TRBV3-1 (or the pseudogene TRBV3-2) and J usage is TRBJ2-3, with TRBD1 matching over 7 bases. Germline V gives CDR1 LGHDT, CDR2 YNNKEL (reference sequence). The CDR3 sequence is 14 residues long. J was trimmed by 4 bases and V by 7 bases; bases with no gene match: 8. This chain's CDR3 is CASTLTGIPDTQYF. The DNA of the CDR3 is TGTGCCAGCACCTTGACAGGGATCCCAGATACGCAGTATTTT.

V usage is TRBV10-2 and J usage is TRBJ1-1; no firm D call. The CDR3 length is 16 residues. The V end was cut by 0 bases, the J end by 6 bases, with 17 bases between. Germline CDR1 WSHSY, CDR2 SAAADI. CDR3 nucleotides: TGCGCCAGCAGTGAGTCGACTGGCTTTCTTGTGGCTGAAGCTTTCTTT. As protein: CASSESTGFLVAEAFF.

This chain connects TRBV9 to TRBJ2-3; the D gene is possibly TRBD2 (6 bases). CDR3 size: 17 residues. Germline CDR1 reads SGDLS; CDR2 reads YYNGEE. V lost 0 bases, J lost 1 base, and 15 bases lay in between. The CDR3 DNA sequence: TGTGCCAGCAGCGTAGGGGGGGAGGACCTTCGCACAGATACGCAGTATTTT. Amino acids: CASSVGGEDLRTDTQYF.

This clone came up a few times. The chain links TRBV6-1 to TRBJ1-6; D unclear. CDR1 is MNHNS and CDR2 is SASEGT in the germline V gene. The V and J ends lost 3 bases and 4 bases respectively, with 7 bases between them. This CDR3 region has 14 residues. DNA of the CDR3: TGTGCCAGCAGTGACCAAGCTTATAATTCACCCCTCCACTTT. Translating it yields CASSDQAYNSPLHF.

The V and J genes are TRBV2 and TRBJ2-5; 11 bases are a match to TRBD2. The CDR3 sequence is 16 residues long. The V gene end was trimmed by 4 bases and the J gene end by 2 bases; junction bases not matched to a gene: 6. Germline V gives CDR1 SNHLY, CDR2 FYNNEI. CDR3 sequence: CASSGGLAGGQETQYF. The CDR3 DNA sequence: TGTGCCAGCAGTGGGGGTCTAGCGGGAGGACAAGAGACCCAGTACTTC.

The DNA for the CDR3 is TGTGCCAGCAGTGACTTTGCTAGCGGATACAATGAGCAGTTCTTC. Translation gives CASSDFASGYNEQFF. The chain joins TRBV6-4 to TRBJ2-1, with 7 positions matching TRBD2. This CDR3 contains 15 residues. Germline CDR1 MRHNA, CDR2 SNTAGT. J was trimmed by 4 bases and V by 1 base; bases with no gene match: 4.

This chain's CDR3 is CASTEDRNYNQPQHF. The DNA for the CDR3 is TGTGCCAGTACGGAGGACAGGAACTACAATCAGCCCCAGCATTTT. This chain connects TRBV19 to TRBJ1-5; 7 nucleotides match TRBD1. This CDR3 has 15 residues. The germline CDR1 and CDR2 sequences are LNHDA and SQIVND (reference sequence). Trimming took 7 bases from V and 3 from J; bases not matched to a gene: 9.

This clone was seen a single time. The J gene is TRBJ1-4, the V gene TRBV7-9; D gene unclear. CDR3 size: 15 residues. Between the trimmed V and J ends, which lost 3 bases and 7 bases, there was a span of 15 bases. Germline CDR1 is SEHNR and CDR2 is FQNEAQ (reference sequence). CDR3 region: CASSFTEGLGEKLFF. The CDR3 coding sequence is TGTGCCAGCAGCTTCACAGAGGGTTTAGGTGAAAAACTGTTTTTT.

The count of this clone is one. This chain uses TRBV30 with TRBJ2-7, with 7 bases that match TRBD2. Trimming at V came to 0 bases and at J to 2 bases, leaving 4 bases not matched to a gene. Germline V gene lookup returns CDR1 GTSNPN and CDR2 SVGIG (reference sequence). This CDR3 spans 14 amino acids. The CDR3 sequence: CAWSVQRGAYEQYF. The DNA of the CDR3 is TGTGCCTGGAGTGTACAGCGGGGAGCCTACGAGCAGTACTTC.

The table lists this clone with a count of one. V gene TRBV11-3 combines with J gene TRBJ2-7; the D gene is possibly TRBD1 (5 bases). With 5 bases removed from V and 0 bases from J, the gap between germline ends came to 8 bases. CDR1 is SGHNT, CDR2 YENEEA, per germline. The CDR3 is 13 amino acids. CDR3 sequence (DNA): TGTGCCAGCAGCCAGGGTTCCTCCTACGAGCAGTACTTC. Translating it yields CASSQGSSYEQYF.

V is TRBV19 and J is TRBJ1-4; a weak D match, TRBD1 (5 bases). V was trimmed by 0 bases and J by 7 bases, leaving 15 bases between them. In germline, CDR1 is LNHDA, CDR2 SQIVND (reference sequence). The CDR3 has 16 residues. The CDR3 here is CASSIDRARVAEKLFF. CDR3 DNA sequence: TGTGCCAGTAGTATAGATCGGGCCAGGGTTGCTGAAAAACTGTTTTTT.

The J gene is TRBJ2-7, the V gene TRBV14; 15 bases match TRBD2. Losses at the gene ends were 0 bases for V and 5 bases for J; bases not matched to a gene: 11. Germline V gives CDR1 SGHDN, CDR2 FVKESK. The CDR3 runs 19 residues. DNA for the CDR3: TGTGCCAGCAGCCAAGATTTTCACAGGGGGACTAGCGGGAGGCACGAGCAGTACTTC. Protein sequence: CASSQDFHRGTSGRHEQYF.

This chain uses TRBV4-2 with TRBJ1-1; weak D call: TRBD1 (5 bases). V gave up 0 bases and J gave up 4 bases, with 12 bases separating them. CDR3 length: 15 amino acids. Germline loops: CDR1 LGHNA, CDR2 YNFKEQ. DNA of the CDR3: TGTGCCAGCAGCCAAGATGGGTGGGGCAGCACTGAAGCTTTCTTT. Translated, it gives CASSQDGWGSTEAFF.

The V call is TRBV19, the J call TRBJ1-1, with D tentatively TRBD1 (5 bases). The ends were cut back, 3 bases at V and 5 bases at J, with 10 bases in the middle. The germline CDR1 and CDR2 sequences are LNHDA and SQIVND (reference sequence). The CDR3 runs 13 residues. Here the CDR3 DNA reads TGTGCCAGTAGTATTGTCAGGGTGACTGAAGCTTTCTTT. This sequence encodes CASSIVRVTEAFF.

The V gene is TRBV24-1, the J gene TRBJ2-1; 9 bases line up with TRBD1. Germline trimming cut 3 bases from V and 8 bases from J; bases unmatched to any gene: 7. CDR1 is KGHDR and CDR2 is SFDVKD in the germline V gene. This CDR3 has 15 amino acids. This CDR3 reads CATSDVDRGRDEQFF. CDR3 nucleotide sequence: TGTGCCACCAGTGATGTCGACAGGGGGAGGGATGAGCAGTTCTTC.

This clone was detected only a few times. The CDR3 DNA sequence: TGCGCCAGCAGCCTGTCAGATACTAATTCACCCCTCCACTTT. This encodes CASSLSDTNSPLHF. The V call is TRBV5-1, the J call TRBJ1-6, with D unresolved. The germline V gene encodes CDR1 SGHRS and CDR2 YFSETQ. Trimming removed 4 bases from V and 6 bases from J, with 11 bases in between. The CDR3 loop spans 14 amino acids. The full variable domain, with the rest looked up from reference TRBV5-1 and TRBJ1-6, is KAGVTQTPRYLIKTRGQQVTLSCSPISGHRSVSWYQQTPGQGLQFLFEYFSETQRNKGNFPGRFSGRQFSNSRSEMNVSTLELGDSALYLCASSLSDTNSPLHFGNGTRLTVT.